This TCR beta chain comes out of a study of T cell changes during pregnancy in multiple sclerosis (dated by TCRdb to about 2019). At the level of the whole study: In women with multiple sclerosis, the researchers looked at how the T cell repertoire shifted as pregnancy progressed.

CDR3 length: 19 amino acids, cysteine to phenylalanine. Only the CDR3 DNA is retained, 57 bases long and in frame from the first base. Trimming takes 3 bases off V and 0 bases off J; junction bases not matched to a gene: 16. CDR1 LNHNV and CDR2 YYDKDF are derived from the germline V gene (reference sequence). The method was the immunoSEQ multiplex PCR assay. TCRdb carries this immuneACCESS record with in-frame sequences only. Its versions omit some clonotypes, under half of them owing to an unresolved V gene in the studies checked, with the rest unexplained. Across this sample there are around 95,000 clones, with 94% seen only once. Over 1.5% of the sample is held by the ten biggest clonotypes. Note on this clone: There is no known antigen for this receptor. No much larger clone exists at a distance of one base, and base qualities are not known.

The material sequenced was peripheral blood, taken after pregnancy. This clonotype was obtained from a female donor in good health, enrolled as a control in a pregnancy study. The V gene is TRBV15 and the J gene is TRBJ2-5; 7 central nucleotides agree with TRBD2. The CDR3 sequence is CATSRAWGGPIHNQETQYF. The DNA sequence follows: TGTGCCACCAGCAGGGCCTGGGGGGGACCAATCCATAACCAAGAGACCCAGTACTTC.